The sequence of this T cell receptor beta chain was determined in a study of blood T cell repertoires in COVID-19. Study in general: Sites in the United States, Italy and Spain provided acute and convalescent COVID-19 samples.

In the authors' workflow: Reference gene primer amplification in the assay estimated nucleated cell counts. The data were produced by immunoSEQ multiplex PCR, yet TCRdb's version contains in-frame clones alone and is incomplete. That table furnishes V, J and clone size, whereas the DNA furnished D and trimming. The table shows 140,000 or so clones, with around 89% occurring only once. A Seattle source enrolled patients during active infection and followed them longitudinally. V was pared by 4 bases and J by 10 bases, with 8 bases of the junction left unmatched. The CDR3 covers 14 residues. Per germline, CDR1 KGHDR and CDR2 SFDVKD.

Sequencing used peripheral blood. The chain couples TRBV24-1 to TRBJ2-1; 8 positions agree with TRBD1. The clonotype was recovered from a human donor with COVID-19, enrolled during active disease. The donor label of this sample is uncertain. This chain's CDR3 is CATSDATGVREQFF. CDR3 in DNA: TGTGCCACCAGTGACGCGACAGGGGTTCGGGAGCAGTTCTTC.